The T cell receptor beta chain described here comes from a study of beta chain features in type 1 diabetes. Study context: The patients were much like the healthy donors in age, gender and cell yields.

Remarks on this clone: Its antigen remains unknown.

cDNA synthesis used the whole RNA isolate, giving expressed TCRB sequences. Method: immunoSEQ multiplex PCR; TCRdb's copy keeps in-frame clones and lacks some. The sample yields 630,000 or so clones, around 15% seen once. The CDR3 covers 13 residues. V was pared by 4 bases and J by 3 bases, with 7 bases between. The germline V gene has CDR1 MDHEN and CDR2 SYDVKM. One heparinised draw, averaging around 120 mL, was taken per donor. Stem cell-like memory, regulatory, central memory and naive CD4+ cells were sorted via CD45RO/CCR7/CD25/CD127/CD95/CD27. General study results and limits: Type 1 diabetes patients showed a moderate but significant shortening of TCRB CDR3s in all four CD4+ subsets.

The clonotype originates from a young man with type 1 diabetes. The chain is built from TRBV28 and TRBJ1-3, with D unclear. Sequencing was performed on naive CD4+ T cells from blood. For the CDR3, the DNA is TGTGCCAGCAGTTACTCGGTTGGAAACACCATATATTTT. The encoded protein is CASSYSVGNTIYF.